This TCR beta chain was recorded in a study of siplizumab effects on memory and regulatory T cells. As to this clone: Its antigen is not known. This specimen includes other DNA sequences encoding the same CDR3.

Overall study results and limits: Naive T cells seemed more diverse than memory cells and seemed major alloresponse contributors.

Trimming shortened V by 2 bases and J by 7 bases, and 5 bases separated the two germline ends. Per the germline V gene, CDR1 is MDHEN and CDR2 is SYDVKM. The CDR3 covers 11 residues. Each sample contributed about 10^5 TCR templates to the assay. Sequencing was performed with immunoSEQ multiplex PCR; in TCRdb, only in-frame clones are kept and a portion is missing. Here the sample spans about 50,000 clones, roughly 92% being singletons. The specimen was CD8+ T cells sorted from blood. This TCR derives from a human donor in good health. The gene calls are TRBV28 and TRBJ1-1, with no clear D. The CDR3: CASSLRGEAFF. In DNA form, the CDR3 reads TGTGCCAGCAGTTTAAGAGGTGAAGCTTTCTTT.